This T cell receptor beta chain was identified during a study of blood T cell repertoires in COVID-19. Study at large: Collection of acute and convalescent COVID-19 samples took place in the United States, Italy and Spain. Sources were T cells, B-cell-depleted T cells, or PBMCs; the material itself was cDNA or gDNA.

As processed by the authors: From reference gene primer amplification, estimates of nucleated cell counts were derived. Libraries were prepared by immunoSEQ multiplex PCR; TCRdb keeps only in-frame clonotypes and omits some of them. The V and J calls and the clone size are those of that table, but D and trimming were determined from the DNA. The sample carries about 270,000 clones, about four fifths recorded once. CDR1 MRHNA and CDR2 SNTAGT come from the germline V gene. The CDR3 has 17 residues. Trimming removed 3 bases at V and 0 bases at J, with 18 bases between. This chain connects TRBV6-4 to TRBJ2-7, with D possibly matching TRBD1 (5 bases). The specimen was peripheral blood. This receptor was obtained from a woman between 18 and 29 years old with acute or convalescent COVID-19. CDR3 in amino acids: CASSDENGQSSSYEQYF. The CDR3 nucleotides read TGTGCCAGCAGTGATGAGAACGGACAATCGAGCTCCTACGAGCAGTACTTC.